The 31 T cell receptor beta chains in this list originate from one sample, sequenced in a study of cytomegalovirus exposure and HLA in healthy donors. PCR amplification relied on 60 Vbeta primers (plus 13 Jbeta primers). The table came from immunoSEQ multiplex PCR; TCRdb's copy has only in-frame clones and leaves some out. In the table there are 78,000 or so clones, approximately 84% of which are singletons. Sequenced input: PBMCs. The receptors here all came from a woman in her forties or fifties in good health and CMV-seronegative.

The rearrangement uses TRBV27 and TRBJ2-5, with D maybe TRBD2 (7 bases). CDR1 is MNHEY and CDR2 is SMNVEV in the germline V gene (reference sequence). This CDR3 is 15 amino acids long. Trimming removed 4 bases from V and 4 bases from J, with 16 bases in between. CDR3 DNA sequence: TGTGCCAGCAGTTGGGGGGGCAGAGGGGGAGAGACCCAGTACTTC. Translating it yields CASSWGGRGGETQYF.

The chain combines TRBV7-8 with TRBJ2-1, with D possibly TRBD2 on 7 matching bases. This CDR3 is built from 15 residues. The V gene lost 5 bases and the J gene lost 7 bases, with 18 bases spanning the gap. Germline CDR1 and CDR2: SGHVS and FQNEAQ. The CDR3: CASSLRGGVKNEQFF. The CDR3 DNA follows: TGTGCCAGCAGCCTGAGAGGGGGGGTGAAGAATGAGCAGTTCTTC.

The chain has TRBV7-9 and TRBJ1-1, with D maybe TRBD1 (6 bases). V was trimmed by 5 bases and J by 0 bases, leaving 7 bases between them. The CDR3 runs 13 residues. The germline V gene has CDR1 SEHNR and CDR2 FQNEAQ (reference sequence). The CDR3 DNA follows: TGTGCCAGCAGCCGACAGGTGAACACTGAAGCTTTCTTT. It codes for CASSRQVNTEAFF.

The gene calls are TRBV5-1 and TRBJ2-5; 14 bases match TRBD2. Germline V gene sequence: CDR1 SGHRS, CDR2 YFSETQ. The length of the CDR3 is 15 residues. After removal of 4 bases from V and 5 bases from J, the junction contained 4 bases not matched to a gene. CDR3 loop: CASSMGLAGVETQYF. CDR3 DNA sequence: TGCGCCAGCAGCATGGGACTAGCGGGAGTTGAGACCCAGTACTTC.

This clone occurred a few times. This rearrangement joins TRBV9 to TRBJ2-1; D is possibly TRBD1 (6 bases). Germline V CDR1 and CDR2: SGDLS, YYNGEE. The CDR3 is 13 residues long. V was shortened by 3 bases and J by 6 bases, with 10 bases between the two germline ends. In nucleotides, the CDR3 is TGTGCCAGCAGCGACAGGGTCCTCAATGAGCAGTTCTTC. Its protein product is CASSDRVLNEQFF. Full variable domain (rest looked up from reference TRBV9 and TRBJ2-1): DSGVTQTPKHLITATGQRVTLRCSPRSGDLSVYWYQQSLDQGLQFLIQYYNGEERAKGNILERFSAQQFPDLHSELNLSSLELGDSALYFCASSDRVLNEQFFGPGTRLTVL.

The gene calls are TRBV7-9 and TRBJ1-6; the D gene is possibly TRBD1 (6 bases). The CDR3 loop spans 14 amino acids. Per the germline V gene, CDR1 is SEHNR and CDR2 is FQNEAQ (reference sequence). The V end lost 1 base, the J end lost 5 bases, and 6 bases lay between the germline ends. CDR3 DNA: TGTGCCAGCAGCTTAGGGACAGATAATTCACCCCTCCACTTT. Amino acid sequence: CASSLGTDNSPLHF.

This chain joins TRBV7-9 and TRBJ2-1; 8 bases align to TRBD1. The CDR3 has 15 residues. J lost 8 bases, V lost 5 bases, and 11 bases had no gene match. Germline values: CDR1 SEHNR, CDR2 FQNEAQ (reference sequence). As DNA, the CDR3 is TGTGCCAGCAGCCAAGGGGCAGGGGGCAGCGATGAGCAGTTCTTC. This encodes CASSQGAGGSDEQFF.

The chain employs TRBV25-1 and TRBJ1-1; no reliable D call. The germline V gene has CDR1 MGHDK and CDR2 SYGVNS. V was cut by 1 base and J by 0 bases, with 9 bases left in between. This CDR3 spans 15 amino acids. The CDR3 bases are TGTGCCAGCAGTGAATCCGGAGTAATGAACACTGAAGCTTTCTTT. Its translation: CASSESGVMNTEAFF.

Here the CDR3 DNA reads TGCGCCAGCAGCTTGGAGACAGTATATGGCTACACCTTC. This translates into CASSLETVYGYTF. The chain combines TRBV5-1 with TRBJ1-2; D perhaps matches TRBD1 (5 bases). The germline gives CDR1 SGHRS, CDR2 YFSETQ. Between the trimmed V and J ends, which lost 0 bases and 5 bases, there was a span of 8 bases. CDR3 size: 13 residues.

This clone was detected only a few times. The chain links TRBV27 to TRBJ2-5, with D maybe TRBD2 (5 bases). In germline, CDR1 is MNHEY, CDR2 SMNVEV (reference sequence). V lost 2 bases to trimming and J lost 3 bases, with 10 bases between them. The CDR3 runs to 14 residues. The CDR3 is CASSLERDKETQYF. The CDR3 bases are TGTGCCAGCAGTTTAGAACGGGATAAAGAGACCCAGTACTTC.

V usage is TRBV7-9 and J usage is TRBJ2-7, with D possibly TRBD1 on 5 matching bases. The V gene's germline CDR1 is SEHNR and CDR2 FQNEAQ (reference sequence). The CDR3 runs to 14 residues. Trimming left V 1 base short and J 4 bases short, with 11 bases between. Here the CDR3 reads CASSLVQGSYEQYF. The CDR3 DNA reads TGTGCCAGCAGCTTAGTTCAGGGATCTTACGAGCAGTACTTC.

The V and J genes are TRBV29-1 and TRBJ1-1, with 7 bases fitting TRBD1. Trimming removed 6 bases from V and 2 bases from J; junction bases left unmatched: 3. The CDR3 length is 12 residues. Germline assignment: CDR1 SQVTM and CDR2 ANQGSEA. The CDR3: CSVTGENTEAFF. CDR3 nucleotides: TGCAGCGTCACAGGGGAAAACACTGAAGCTTTCTTT. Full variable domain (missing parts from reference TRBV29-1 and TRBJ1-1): SAVISQKPSRDICQRGTSLTIQCQVDSQVTMMFWYRQQPGQSLTLIATANQGSEATYESGFVIDKFPISRPNLTFSTLTVSNMSPEDSSIYLCSVTGENTEAFFGQGTRLTVV.

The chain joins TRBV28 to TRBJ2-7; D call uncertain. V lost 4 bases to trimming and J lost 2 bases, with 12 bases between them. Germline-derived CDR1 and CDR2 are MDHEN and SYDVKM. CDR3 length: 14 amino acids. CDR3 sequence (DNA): TGTGCCAGCAGTTCATCCCCGCTACCCTACGAGCAGTACTTC. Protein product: CASSSSPLPYEQYF.

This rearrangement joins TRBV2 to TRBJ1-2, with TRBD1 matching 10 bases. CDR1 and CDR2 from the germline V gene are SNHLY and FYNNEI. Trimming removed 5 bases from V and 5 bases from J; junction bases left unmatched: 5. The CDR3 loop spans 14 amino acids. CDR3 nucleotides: TGTGCCAGCAGTAGGACAGGGGGACGGTATGGCTACACCTTC. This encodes CASSRTGGRYGYTF.

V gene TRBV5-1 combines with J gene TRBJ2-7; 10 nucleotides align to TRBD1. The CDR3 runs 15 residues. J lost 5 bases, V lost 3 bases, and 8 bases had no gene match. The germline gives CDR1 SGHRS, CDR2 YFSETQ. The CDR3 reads CASSSTGQGRNEQYF. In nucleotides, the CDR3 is TGCGCCAGCAGCTCTACGGGACAGGGGAGAAACGAGCAGTACTTC. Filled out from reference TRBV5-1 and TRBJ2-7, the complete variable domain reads KAGVTQTPRYLIKTRGQQVTLSCSPISGHRSVSWYQQTPGQGLQFLFEYFSETQRNKGNFPGRFSGRQFSNSRSEMNVSTLELGDSALYLCASSSTGQGRNEQYFGPGTRLTVT.

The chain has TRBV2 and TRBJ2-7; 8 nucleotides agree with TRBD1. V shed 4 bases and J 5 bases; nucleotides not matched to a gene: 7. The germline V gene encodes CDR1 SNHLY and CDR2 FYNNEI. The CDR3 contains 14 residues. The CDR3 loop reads CASSVLTGDNEQYV. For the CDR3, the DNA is TGTGCCAGCAGTGTTTTGACAGGGGACAACGAGCAGTACGTC.

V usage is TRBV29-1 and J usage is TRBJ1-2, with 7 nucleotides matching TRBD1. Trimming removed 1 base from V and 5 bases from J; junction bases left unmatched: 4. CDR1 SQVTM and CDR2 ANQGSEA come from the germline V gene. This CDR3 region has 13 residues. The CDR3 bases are TGCAGCGTTGAAGGGGGACAGACTTATGGCTACACCTTC. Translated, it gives CSVEGGQTYGYTF.

As DNA, the CDR3 is TGTGCCAGCAGTTTATCCCGCAGAAATCAGCCCCAGCATTTT. Translated, it gives CASSLSRRNQPQHF. The chain joins TRBV28 to TRBJ1-5; D ambiguous. V shed 1 base and J shed 4 bases, with 8 bases lying between them. Germline V gene data show CDR1 as MDHEN and CDR2 as SYDVKM. The CDR3 spans 14 residues.

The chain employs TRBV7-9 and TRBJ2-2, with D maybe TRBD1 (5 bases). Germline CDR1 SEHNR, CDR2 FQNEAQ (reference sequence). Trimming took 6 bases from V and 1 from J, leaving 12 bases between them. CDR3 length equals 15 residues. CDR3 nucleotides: TGTGCCAGCAGTCATGACAGCCGGAACACCGGGGAGCTGTTTTTT. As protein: CASSHDSRNTGELFF. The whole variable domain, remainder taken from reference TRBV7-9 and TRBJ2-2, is DTGVSQNPRHKITKRGQNVTFRCDPISEHNRLYWYRQTLGQGPEFLTYFQNEAQLEKSRLLSDRFSAERPKGSFSTLEIQRTEQGDSAMYLCASSHDSRNTGELFFGEGSRLTVL.

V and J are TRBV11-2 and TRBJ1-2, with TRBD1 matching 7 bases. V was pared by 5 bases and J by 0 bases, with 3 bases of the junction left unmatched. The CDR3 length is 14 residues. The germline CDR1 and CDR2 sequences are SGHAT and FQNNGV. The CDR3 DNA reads TGTGCCAGCAGCCCTACAGGGGCTAACTATGGCTACACCTTC. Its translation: CASSPTGANYGYTF. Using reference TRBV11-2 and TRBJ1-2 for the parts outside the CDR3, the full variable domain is EAGVAQSPRYKIIEKRQSVAFWCNPISGHATLYWYQQILGQGPKLLIQFQNNGVVDDSQLPKDRFSAERLKGVDSTLKIQPAKLEDSAVYLCASSPTGANYGYTFGSGTRLTVV.

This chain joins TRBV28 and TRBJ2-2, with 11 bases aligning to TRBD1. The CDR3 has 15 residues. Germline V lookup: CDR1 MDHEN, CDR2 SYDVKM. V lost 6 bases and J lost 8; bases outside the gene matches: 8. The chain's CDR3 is CASSPWDRGRGELFF. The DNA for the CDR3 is TGTGCCAGCAGCCCTTGGGACAGGGGGAGGGGGGAGCTGTTTTTT. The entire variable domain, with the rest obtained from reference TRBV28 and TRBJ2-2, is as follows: DVKVTQSSRYLVKRTGEKVFLECVQDMDHENMFWYRQDPGLGLRLIYFSYDVKMKEKGDIPEGYSVSREKKERFSLILESASTNQTSMYLCASSPWDRGRGELFFGEGSRLTVL.

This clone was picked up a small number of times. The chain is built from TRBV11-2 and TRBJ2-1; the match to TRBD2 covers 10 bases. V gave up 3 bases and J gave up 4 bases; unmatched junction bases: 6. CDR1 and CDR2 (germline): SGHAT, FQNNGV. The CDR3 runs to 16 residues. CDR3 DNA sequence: TGTGCCAGCAGCTTCGGATTACTAGCGGGGTACAATGAGCAGTTCTTC. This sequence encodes CASSFGLLAGYNEQFF.

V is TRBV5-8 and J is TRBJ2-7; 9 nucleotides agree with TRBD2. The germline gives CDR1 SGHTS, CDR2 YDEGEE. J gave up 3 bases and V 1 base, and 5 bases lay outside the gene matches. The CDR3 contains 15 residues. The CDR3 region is CASSLRASGVYEQYV. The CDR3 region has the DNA TGTGCCAGCAGCTTGAGGGCTAGCGGGGTCTACGAGCAGTACGTC.

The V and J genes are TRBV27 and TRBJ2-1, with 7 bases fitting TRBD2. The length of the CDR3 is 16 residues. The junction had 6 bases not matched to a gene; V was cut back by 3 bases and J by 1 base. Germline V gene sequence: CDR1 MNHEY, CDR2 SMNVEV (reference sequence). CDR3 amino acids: CASSFVGGGSYNEQFF. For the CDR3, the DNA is TGTGCCAGCAGTTTTGTTGGCGGGGGATCCTACAATGAGCAGTTCTTC.

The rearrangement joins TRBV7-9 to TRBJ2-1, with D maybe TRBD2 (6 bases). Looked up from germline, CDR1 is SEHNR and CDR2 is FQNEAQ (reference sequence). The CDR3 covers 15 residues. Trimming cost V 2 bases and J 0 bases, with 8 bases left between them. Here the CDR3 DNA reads TGTGCCAGCAGCTTACGGGGGAGCTCCTACAATGAGCAGTTCTTC. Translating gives CASSLRGSSYNEQFF.

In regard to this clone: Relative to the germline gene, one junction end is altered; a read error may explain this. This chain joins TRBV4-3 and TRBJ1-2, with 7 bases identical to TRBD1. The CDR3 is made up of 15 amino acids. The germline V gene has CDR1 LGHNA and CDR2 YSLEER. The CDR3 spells CAGSLRQGVNYGYTF. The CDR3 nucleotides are TGCGCCGGCAGCCTTCGACAGGGTGTTAACTATGGCTACACCTTC.

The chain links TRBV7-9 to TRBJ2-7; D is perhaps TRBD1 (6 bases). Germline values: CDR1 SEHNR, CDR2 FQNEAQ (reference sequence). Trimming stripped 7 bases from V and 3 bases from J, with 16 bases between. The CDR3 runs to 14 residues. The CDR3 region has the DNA TGTGCCAGCACCCAACAGGGTCTCCGCTACGAGCAGTACTTC. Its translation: CASTQQGLRYEQYF. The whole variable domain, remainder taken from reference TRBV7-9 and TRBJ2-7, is DTGVSQNPRHKITKRGQNVTFRCDPISEHNRLYWYRQTLGQGPEFLTYFQNEAQLEKSRLLSDRFSAERPKGSFSTLEIQRTEQGDSAMYLCASTQQGLRYEQYFGPGTRLTVT.

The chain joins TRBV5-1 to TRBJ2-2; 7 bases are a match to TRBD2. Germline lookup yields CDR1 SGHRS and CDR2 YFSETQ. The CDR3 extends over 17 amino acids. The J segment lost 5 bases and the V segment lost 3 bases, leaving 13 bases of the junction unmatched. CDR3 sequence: CASSWPPVGGRTGELFF. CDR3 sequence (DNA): TGCGCCAGCAGCTGGCCCCCGGTGGGAGGGAGAACCGGGGAGCTGTTTTTT.

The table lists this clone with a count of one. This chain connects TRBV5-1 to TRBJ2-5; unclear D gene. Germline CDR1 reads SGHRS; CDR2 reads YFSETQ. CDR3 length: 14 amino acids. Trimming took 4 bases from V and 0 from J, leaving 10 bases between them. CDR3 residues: CASSLDRYQETQYF. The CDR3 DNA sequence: TGCGCCAGCAGCCTAGACCGGTACCAAGAGACCCAGTACTTC. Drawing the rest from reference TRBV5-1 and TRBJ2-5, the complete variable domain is KAGVTQTPRYLIKTRGQQVTLSCSPISGHRSVSWYQQTPGQGLQFLFEYFSETQRNKGNFPGRFSGRQFSNSRSEMNVSTLELGDSALYLCASSLDRYQETQYFGPGTRLLVL.

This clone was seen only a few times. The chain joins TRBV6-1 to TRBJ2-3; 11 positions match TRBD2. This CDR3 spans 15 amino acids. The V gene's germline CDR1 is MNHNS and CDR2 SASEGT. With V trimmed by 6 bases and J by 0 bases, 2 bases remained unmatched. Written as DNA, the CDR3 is TGTGCCAGCAGGCGGACTAGCGGGAGCACAGATACGCAGTATTTT. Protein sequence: CASRRTSGSTDTQYF.

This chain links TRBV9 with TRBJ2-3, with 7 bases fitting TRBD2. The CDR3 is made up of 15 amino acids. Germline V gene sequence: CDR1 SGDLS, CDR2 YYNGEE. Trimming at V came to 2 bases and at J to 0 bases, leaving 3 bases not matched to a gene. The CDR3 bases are TGTGCCAGCAGCGTCGCGGGGGTAAGCACAGATACGCAGTATTTT. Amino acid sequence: CASSVAGVSTDTQYF.